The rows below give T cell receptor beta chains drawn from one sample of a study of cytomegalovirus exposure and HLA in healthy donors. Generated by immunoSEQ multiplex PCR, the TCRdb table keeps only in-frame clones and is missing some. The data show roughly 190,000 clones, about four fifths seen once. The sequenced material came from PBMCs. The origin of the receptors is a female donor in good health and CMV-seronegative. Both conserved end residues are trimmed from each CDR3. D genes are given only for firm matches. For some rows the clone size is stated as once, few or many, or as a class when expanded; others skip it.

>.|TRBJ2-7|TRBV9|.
ASSVRLDSYEQY
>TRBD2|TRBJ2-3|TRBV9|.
ASSNLAGGRDTQY
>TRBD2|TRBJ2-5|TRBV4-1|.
ASSQDPPFSGSVETQY
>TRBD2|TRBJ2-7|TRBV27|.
ASRRRTSDSSYEQY
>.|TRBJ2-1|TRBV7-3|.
ASSLWASASEQF
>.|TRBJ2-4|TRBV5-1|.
ASSLRETPLQY
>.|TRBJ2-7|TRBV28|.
ASSWAVEQY
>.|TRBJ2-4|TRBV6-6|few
ASSYSSRADIQY
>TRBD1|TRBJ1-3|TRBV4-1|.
ASSQVMGQGRSGNTIY
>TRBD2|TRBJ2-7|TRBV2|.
ASSGTSGGYEQY
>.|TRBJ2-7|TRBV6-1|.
ASSKGGPGYEQY